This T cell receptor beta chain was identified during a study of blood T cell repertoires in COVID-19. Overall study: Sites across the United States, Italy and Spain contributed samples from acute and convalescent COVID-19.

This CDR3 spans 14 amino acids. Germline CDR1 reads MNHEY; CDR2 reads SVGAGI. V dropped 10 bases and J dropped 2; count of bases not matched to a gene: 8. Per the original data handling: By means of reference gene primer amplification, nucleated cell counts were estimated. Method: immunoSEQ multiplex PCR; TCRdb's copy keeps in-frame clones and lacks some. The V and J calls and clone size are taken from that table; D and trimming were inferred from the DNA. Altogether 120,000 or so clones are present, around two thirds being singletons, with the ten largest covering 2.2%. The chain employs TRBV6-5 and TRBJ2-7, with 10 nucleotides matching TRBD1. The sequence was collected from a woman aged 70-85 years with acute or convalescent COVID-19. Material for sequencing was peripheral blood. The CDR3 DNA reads TGTGCCATTCCGGGACAGGGGTTCCCCTACGAGCAGTACTTC. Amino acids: CAIPGQGFPYEQYF.